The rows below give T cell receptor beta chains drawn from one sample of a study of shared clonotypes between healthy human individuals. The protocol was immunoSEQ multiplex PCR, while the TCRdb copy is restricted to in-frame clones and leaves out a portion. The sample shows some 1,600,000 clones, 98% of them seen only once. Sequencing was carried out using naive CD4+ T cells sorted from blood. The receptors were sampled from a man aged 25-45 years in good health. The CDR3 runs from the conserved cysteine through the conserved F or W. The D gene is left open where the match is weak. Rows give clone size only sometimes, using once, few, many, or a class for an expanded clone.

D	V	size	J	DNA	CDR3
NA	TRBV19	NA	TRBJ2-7	TGTGCCAGTAGTATCTCAAGGGGCTACGAGCAGTACTTC	CASSISRGYEQYF
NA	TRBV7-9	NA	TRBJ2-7	TGTGCCAGTAATACCAGGTCGAGCTCCTACGAGCAGTACTTC	CASNTRSSSYEQYF
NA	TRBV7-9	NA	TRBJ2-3	TGTGCCAGCAGCTTTGGGCAGGTGGATACGCAGTATTTT	CASSFGQVDTQYF
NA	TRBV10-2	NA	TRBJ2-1	TGCGCCAGCACGGAGAGAGGGAACTCCTACAATGAGCAGTTCTTC	CASTERGNSYNEQFF
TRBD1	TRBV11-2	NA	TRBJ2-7	TGTGCCAGCAGCTTTCACGCTACAGGGGCCTCCTACGAGCAGTACTTC	CASSFHATGASYEQYF
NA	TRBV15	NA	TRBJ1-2	TGTGCCACCAGCAGAGCAAGACAGGCCTATAACTATGGCTACACCTTC	CATSRARQAYNYGYTF
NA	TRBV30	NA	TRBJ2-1	TGTGCCTGGACTGGCTACAATGAGCAGTTCTTC	CAWTGYNEQFF
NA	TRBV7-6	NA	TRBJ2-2	TGTGCCAGCAGCCCCACGGTCACCGGGGAGCTGTTTTTT	CASSPTVTGELFF
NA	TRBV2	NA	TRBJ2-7	TGTGCCAGCACCCGGGTCATTGAGGGCGAGCAGTACTTC	CASTRVIEGEQYF
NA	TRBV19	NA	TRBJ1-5	TGTGCCAGTACCCGGGACGGCAATCAGCCCCAGCATTTT	CASTRDGNQPQHF
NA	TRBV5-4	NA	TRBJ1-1	TGTGCCAGCAGCTTGCAGGCTAACACTGAAGCTTTCTTT	CASSLQANTEAFF
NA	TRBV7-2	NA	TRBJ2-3	TGTGCCAGCAGCTCCTTCGACAGGCGGAGCACAGATACGCAGTATTTT	CASSSFDRRSTDTQYF
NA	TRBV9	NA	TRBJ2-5	TGTGCCAGCAGCGGCGACAGGCAAGAGACCCAGTACTTC	CASSGDRQETQYF
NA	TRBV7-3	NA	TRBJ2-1	TGTGCCAGCAGCGCCCCCGGGGCGGGTGCCTACAATGAGCAGTTCTTC	CASSAPGAGAYNEQFF
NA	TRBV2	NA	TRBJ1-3	TGTGCCAGCAGTGAAGGCGACTCTGGAAACACCATATATTTT	CASSEGDSGNTIYF
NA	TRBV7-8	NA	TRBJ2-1	TGTGCCAGCAGCTTAGCAGACAGGTTACCCTACAATGAGCAGTTCTTC	CASSLADRLPYNEQFF
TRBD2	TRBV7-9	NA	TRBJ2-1	TGTGCCAGCAGCTTCGTCCCGGGGGCTAGCGGGAGGTCCTACAATGAGCAGTTCTTC	CASSFVPGASGRSYNEQFF
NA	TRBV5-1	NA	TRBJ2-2	TGCGCCAGCAGCTTGGCCACGGGAGATGACGGGGAGCTGTTTTTT	CASSLATGDDGELFF
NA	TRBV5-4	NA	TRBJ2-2	TGTGCCAGCAGCACAGCCTCCACCGGGGAGCTGTTTTTT	CASSTASTGELFF
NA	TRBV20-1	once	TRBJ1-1	TGCAGTGCCGGACGAAGTGAAGCTTTCTTT	CSAGRSEAFF
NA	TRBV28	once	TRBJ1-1	TGTGCCAGCAGTTTATTTGATGAAGCTTTCTTT	CASSLFDEAFF
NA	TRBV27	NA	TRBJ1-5	TGTGCCAGCAGTCCCGACCGGCTTAGCAATCAGCCCCAGCATTTT	CASSPDRLSNQPQHF
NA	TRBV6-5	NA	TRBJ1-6	TGTGCCAGCAGGAATCAGGTTTCTTCACCCCTCCACTTT	CASRNQVSSPLHF
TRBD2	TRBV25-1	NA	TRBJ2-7	TGTGCCAGCAGTGAACCCTTTTTGCTAGCGGGTTCCCCCTACGAGCAGTACTTC	CASSEPFLLAGSPYEQYF
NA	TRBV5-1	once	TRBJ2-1	TGCGCCAGCGAGCAGAGCATCGGGAGACCGTTCTTC	CASEQSIGRPFF
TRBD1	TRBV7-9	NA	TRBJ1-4	TGTGCCAGCAGCTTATTTCCCGCAGGGGGAGGGCTTTGGCTGTTTTTT	CASSLFPAGGGLWLFF
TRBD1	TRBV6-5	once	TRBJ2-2	TGTGCCAGCAGGACGTTAGACAGGGCTACCGGGGAGCTGTTTTTT	CASRTLDRATGELFF
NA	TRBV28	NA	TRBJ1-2	TGTGCCAGCAGTTTATGGGAGGGGATAGGGAATAACTATGGCTACACCTTC	CASSLWEGIGNNYGYTF
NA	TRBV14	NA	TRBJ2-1	TGTGCCAGCAGCCAAGGGGGCCAGAGGGAGCAGTTCTTC	CASSQGGQREQFF
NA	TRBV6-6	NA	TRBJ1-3	TGTGCCAGCACCAACTGGCAAGGTGGAAACACCATATATTTT	CASTNWQGGNTIYF
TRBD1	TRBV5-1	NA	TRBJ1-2	TGCGCCAGCAGCAACTATCTCCGGGACAGAATCCTAGAGAACTATGGCTACACCTTC	CASSNYLRDRILENYGYTF
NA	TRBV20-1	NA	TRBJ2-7	TGCAGTGCTGGGGTCCGCGGGGAGCAGTACTTC	CSAGVRGEQYF
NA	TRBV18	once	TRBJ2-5	TGTGCCAGCTCACCACAGGTGACAGCTAAAGAGACCCAGTACTTC	CASSPQVTAKETQYF
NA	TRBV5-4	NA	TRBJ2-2	TGTGCCAGCAGCTCGAAGTCCCCGAACACCGGGGAGCTGTTTTTT	CASSSKSPNTGELFF
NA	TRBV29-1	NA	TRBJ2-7	TGCAGCGTTGTGTATGGGAACTACGAGCAGTACTTC	CSVVYGNYEQYF
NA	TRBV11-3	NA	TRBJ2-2	TGTGCCAGCAGCTCGAGGGGTGGGACCGGGGAGCTGTTTTTT	CASSSRGGTGELFF
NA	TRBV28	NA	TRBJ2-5	TGTGCCAGCAGTTCCCTTAGCAGGGTAGAGACCCAGTACTTC	CASSSLSRVETQYF
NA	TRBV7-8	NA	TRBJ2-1	TGTGCCAGCAGCTTCGGGTGGGGACCCCCGGGACTCGCTGCGTATGAGCAGTTCTTC	CASSFGWGPPGLAAYEQFF
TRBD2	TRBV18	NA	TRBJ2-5	TGTGCCAGCTCACCGAGCCCGGGAGGGCAGTACTTC	CASSPSPGGQYF
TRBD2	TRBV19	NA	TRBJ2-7	TGTGCCAGCCAAACTAGCGGGAGGGCCGGTGAGCAGTACTTC	CASQTSGRAGEQYF
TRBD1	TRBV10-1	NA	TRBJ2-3	TGCGCCAGCAGTGCCCTACTCGGACAGGGATTAGATACGCAGTATTTT	CASSALLGQGLDTQYF
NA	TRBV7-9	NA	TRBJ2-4	TGTGCCAGCAGCTTAAGAGGGGGAAACATTCAGTACTTC	CASSLRGGNIQYF
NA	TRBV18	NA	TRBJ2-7	TGTGCCAGCTCACCCTTGAGCAAGGCCGGCGAGCAGTACTTC	CASSPLSKAGEQYF
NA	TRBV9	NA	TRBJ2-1	TGTGCCAGCAGCTTCAGAAGTCAGGGTAGCTCCTACAATGAGCAGTTCTTC	CASSFRSQGSSYNEQFF
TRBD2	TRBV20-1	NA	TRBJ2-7	TGCAGTGCGGGAGGGAGCATCGAGCAGTACTTC	CSAGGSIEQYF
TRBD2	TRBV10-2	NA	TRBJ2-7	TGCGCCAGCAGTGCTACTAGCGGGAGGTACGAGCAGTACTTC	CASSATSGRYEQYF
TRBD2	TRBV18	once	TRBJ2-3	TGTGCCAGCTCATACGGACTAGCGGGAGATCACCCAGATACGCAGTATTTT	CASSYGLAGDHPDTQYF
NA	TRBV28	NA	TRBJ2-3	TGTGCCAGCAGTCCCATAGCGGTGAGCACAGATACGCAGTATTTT	CASSPIAVSTDTQYF
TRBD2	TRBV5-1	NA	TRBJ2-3	TGCGCCAGCAGCTTGGGACTAGCGGCCCGCACAGATACGCAGTATTTT	CASSLGLAARTDTQYF
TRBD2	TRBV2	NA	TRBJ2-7	TGTGCCAGCAGTGAGCTAGCGGGGATATCCGAGCAGTACTTC	CASSELAGISEQYF
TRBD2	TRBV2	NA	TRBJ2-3	TGTGCCAGCAGAGCTAGCGGGAGGGCCGGTGATACGCAGTATTTT	CASRASGRAGDTQYF
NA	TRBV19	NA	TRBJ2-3	TGTGCCAGTAGTTCCTTAAGGACGGAACTCACTAGCACAGATACGCAGTATTTT	CASSSLRTELTSTDTQYF